The 17 T cell receptor beta chains given below trace back to one sample, sequenced in a study of cytotoxic CD8 clonotypes in ibrutinib-treated CLL. Here immunoSEQ multiplex PCR was the method, and the copy in TCRdb shows in-frame clones only, minus some. The sample lists some 130,000 clones; around 85% were seen once. The sample was PBMCs, taken after 24 months of ibrutinib treatment. The receptors come from a human donor with chronic lymphocytic leukemia.

The J gene is TRBJ2-5, the V gene TRBV15, with TRBD1 matching over 12 bases. V lost 5 bases, J lost 6 bases, and 7 bases stayed unmatched. Germline V gene lookup returns CDR1 LNHNV and CDR2 YYDKDF (reference sequence). The CDR3 is 15 amino acids. The CDR3 DNA is TGTGCCACCAGCCCGGGACAGGGGGCGATTCAGACCCAGTACTTC. This sequence encodes CATSPGQGAIQTQYF.

V usage is TRBV6-5 and J usage is TRBJ2-1, with 9 nucleotides matching TRBD2. V lost 5 bases and J lost 3; bases outside the gene matches: 2. This CDR3 spans 14 amino acids. Germline CDR1 reads MNHEY; CDR2 reads SVGAGI. CDR3 in amino acids: CASSRLADYNEQFF. The CDR3, as DNA: TGTGCCAGCAGTCGACTAGCGGACTACAATGAGCAGTTCTTC.

The chain joins TRBV7-2 to TRBJ2-1, with TRBD2 identical over 7 bases. Germline lookup yields CDR1 SGHTA and CDR2 FQGNSA. J lost 6 bases, V lost 1 base, and 9 bases had no gene match. The CDR3 contains 16 residues. The CDR3 sequence is CASSLVGPGLSNEQFF. CDR3 coding DNA: TGTGCCAGCAGCTTAGTCGGGCCGGGACTAAGCAATGAGCAGTTCTTC.

This rearrangement joins TRBV19 to TRBJ1-1; 7 bases agree with TRBD1. CDR1 is LNHDA and CDR2 is SQIVND in the germline V gene (reference sequence). This CDR3 has 17 residues. V dropped 6 bases and J dropped 0; count of bases not matched to a gene: 13. CDR3 protein: CASSRGTEALLNTEAFF. CDR3 DNA: TGTGCCAGTAGCCGCGGGACAGAGGCCCTTTTGAACACTGAAGCTTTCTTT.

There are a few counts of this clone. At the DNA level, this CDR3 is encoded by other sequences in the same sample as well. The rearrangement uses TRBV4-1 and TRBJ2-7, with 7 bases fitting TRBD1. The germline V gene has CDR1 MGHRA and CDR2 YSYEKL. V gave up 0 bases and J gave up 1 base; unmatched junction bases: 3. This CDR3 region has 15 residues. The CDR3 protein is CASSQERGRSYEQYF. Written as DNA, the CDR3 is TGCGCCAGCAGCCAAGAAAGGGGGCGATCCTACGAGCAGTACTTC.

The chain combines TRBV2 with TRBJ2-5; no definite D call. Trimming stripped 4 bases from V and 3 bases from J, with 9 bases between. This CDR3 comprises 13 residues. Germline CDR1 is SNHLY and CDR2 is FYNNEI. DNA of the CDR3: TGTGCCAGCAGTGGTAGTGGCAAAGAGACCCAGTACTTC. It codes for CASSGSGKETQYF.

The gene calls are TRBV15 and TRBJ2-3, with unresolved D. Deletions cut 4 bases from V and 7 bases from J, with 12 bases between. This CDR3 comprises 13 residues. Germline V gene data show CDR1 as LNHNV and CDR2 as YYDKDF (reference sequence). Here the CDR3 reads CATSTSTTHTQYF. CDR3 bases: TGTGCCACCAGCACCTCTACCACCCATACGCAGTATTTT.

The chain joins TRBV19 to TRBJ2-7, with 8 nucleotides matching TRBD1. CDR1 LNHDA and CDR2 SQIVND come from the germline V gene (reference sequence). The CDR3 consists of 16 residues. J gave up 3 bases and V 3 bases, and 10 bases lay outside the gene matches. CDR3 DNA sequence: TGTGCCAGTAGTATGATCCTCTGGACAGGGCGCTACGAGCAGTACTTC. Residues: CASSMILWTGRYEQYF.

The gene calls are TRBV7-3 and TRBJ2-3; 10 nucleotides align to TRBD1. CDR3 length: 15 residues. CDR1 SGHTA and CDR2 FQGTGA come from the germline V gene. Trimming at V came to 5 bases and at J to 4 bases, leaving 6 bases not matched to a gene. CDR3 in amino acids: CASSLIGQGADTQYF. DNA of the CDR3: TGTGCCAGCAGCCTCATCGGACAGGGGGCAGATACGCAGTATTTT. Variable domain in full (rest from reference TRBV7-3 and TRBJ2-3): GAGVSQTPSNKVTEKGKYVELRCDPISGHTALYWYRQSLGQGPEFLIYFQGTGAADDSGLPNDRFFAVRPEGSVSTLKIQRTERGDSAVYLCASSLIGQGADTQYFGPGTRLTVL.

A single count supports this clone. The chain recombines TRBV19 with TRBJ2-7; 8 nucleotides agree with TRBD2. CDR1 and CDR2 from the germline V gene are LNHDA and SQIVND (reference sequence). The CDR3 sequence is 17 residues long. With 3 bases clipped from V and 0 bases from J, the junction kept 10 bases outside the gene matches. The CDR3 sequence is CASSITLAGVSSYEQYF. The CDR3 DNA follows: TGTGCCAGTAGTATCACCCTAGCGGGCGTTAGCTCCTACGAGCAGTACTTC.

The chain employs TRBV27 and TRBJ1-2; 9 nucleotides agree with TRBD1. The CDR3 is 17 residues long. Germline CDR1 is MNHEY and CDR2 is SMNVEV (reference sequence). V trimming: 3 bases; J trimming: 6 bases; junction bases outside the gene matches: 14. CDR3 amino acids: CASSFWAGTGNVDGYTF. The DNA of the CDR3 is TGTGCCAGCAGTTTTTGGGCCGGGACAGGGAATGTAGATGGCTACACCTTC.

V usage is TRBV19 and J usage is TRBJ2-1, with 9 bases aligning to TRBD2. The CDR3 is 15 amino acids. With 5 bases clipped from V and 5 bases from J, the junction kept 7 bases outside the gene matches. Germline CDR1 is LNHDA and CDR2 is SQIVND (reference sequence). CDR3 in DNA: TGTGCCAGTAGTCCCACTAGCGGGCTAAACAATGAGCAGTTCTTC. It specifies CASSPTSGLNNEQFF.

The V gene is TRBV19, the J gene TRBJ2-1; 11 bases map to TRBD2. V lost 6 bases and J lost 4; bases outside the gene matches: 5. Germline lookup yields CDR1 LNHDA and CDR2 SQIVND (reference sequence). This CDR3 contains 15 residues. CDR3 amino acids: CASRIGTSGYNEQFF. The DNA of the CDR3 is TGTGCCAGTAGAATCGGGACTAGCGGTTACAATGAGCAGTTCTTC.

The J gene is TRBJ1-4, the V gene TRBV29-1; tentative D call: TRBD1 (5 bases). Trimming removed 3 bases at V and 8 bases at J, with 13 bases between. Germline V gene data show CDR1 as SQVTM and CDR2 as ANQGSEA. The CDR3 spans 13 residues. The CDR3 loop is CSVEGENEEKLFF. CDR3 bases: TGCAGCGTTGAGGGGGAGAACGAGGAAAAACTGTTTTTT. Drawing the rest from reference TRBV29-1 and TRBJ1-4, the complete variable domain is SAVISQKPSRDICQRGTSLTIQCQVDSQVTMMFWYRQQPGQSLTLIATANQGSEATYESGFVIDKFPISRPNLTFSTLTVSNMSPEDSSIYLCSVEGENEEKLFFGSGTQLSVL.

This chain joins TRBV5-6 and TRBJ2-5; 8 bases align to TRBD2. J was trimmed by 4 bases and V by 4 bases; bases with no gene match: 9. In germline, CDR1 is SGHDT, CDR2 YYEEEE. The CDR3 contains 15 residues. The chain's CDR3 is CASSPGTSRLETQYF. DNA for the CDR3: TGTGCCAGCAGCCCCGGGACTAGTCGTTTAGAGACCCAGTACTTC. The entire variable domain, with the rest obtained from reference TRBV5-6 and TRBJ2-5, is as follows: DAGVTQSPTHLIKTRGQQVTLRCSPKSGHDTVSWYQQALGQGPQFIFQYYEEEERQRGNFPDRFSGHQFPNYSSELNVNALLLGDSALYLCASSPGTSRLETQYFGPGTRLLVL.

The chain uses TRBV27 and TRBJ2-3, with TRBD1 identical over 7 bases. This CDR3 contains 16 residues. After removal of 5 bases from V and 6 bases from J, the junction contained 14 bases not matched to a gene. From germline, CDR1 is MNHEY and CDR2 SMNVEV (reference sequence). CDR3 coding DNA: TGTGCCAGCAGTAAGGGACAGCGAGAGGGGGATGATACGCAGTATTTT. Its translation is CASSKGQREGDDTQYF.

The chain links TRBV7-6 to TRBJ2-5, with TRBD2 matching 11 bases. From germline, CDR1 is SGHVS and CDR2 FNYEAQ. Germline trimming cut 3 bases from V and 4 bases from J; bases unmatched to any gene: 13. The CDR3 has 18 residues. The CDR3 region is CASSFLPTSGIRRETQYF. CDR3 in DNA: TGTGCCAGCAGCTTTCTCCCGACTAGCGGGATTCGGAGAGAGACCCAGTACTTC.